This TCR beta chain came from a study of shared clonotypes between healthy human individuals. TCRdb keeps only in-frame clones here, not all; method: immunoSEQ multiplex PCR. Of 2 million to 3 million clones listed, approximately 94% are singletons. All donors qualified as healthy HIV-negative adults and had experienced no recent acute infections or vaccinations. CDR1 is SGDLS and CDR2 is YYNGEE in the germline V gene. After removal of 5 bases from V and 7 bases from J, the junction contained 6 bases not matched to a gene. The CDR3 is 13 amino acids. About this clone: Its antigen is as yet unknown.

Study-wide points: Since donors were few, the genetic and exposure-history diversity represented was limited.

The specimen sequenced was naive CD4+ T cells from PBMCs. Specified subset: CD45RA+ positively selected. The gene calls are TRBV9 and TRBJ1-5, with 7 bases matching TRBD1. The sequence was collected from a man younger than 35 in good health. Some clones in this sample may be carry-over from other donors' samples. The CDR3 region has the DNA TGTGCCAGCAGTCGGACAGGAGAACAGCCCCAGCATTTT. It yields the protein CASSRTGEQPQHF. Combining the CDR3 with reference TRBV9 and TRBJ1-5 gives the whole variable domain DSGVTQTPKHLITATGQRVTLRCSPRSGDLSVYWYQQSLDQGLQFLIQYYNGEERAKGNILERFSAQQFPDLHSELNLSSLELGDSALYFCASSRTGEQPQHFGDGTRLSIL.